The clone carrying this T cell receptor beta chain was counted a single time. The recovered donors of Cohort 3 showed two negative PCRs, clearance, or symptom resolution. The data are from a study of blood T cell repertoires in COVID-19. Only in-frame clones appear in the TCRdb table, and some are missing; sequencing was by immunoSEQ multiplex PCR. Counted here are under 300,000 clones, around 90% occurring once; the ten biggest clones make up around 0.9%. V gave up 8 bases and J gave up 4 bases, with 11 bases separating them. The CDR3 contains 12 residues. Germline CDR1 is SNHLY and CDR2 is FYNNEI. The clonotype originates from a woman aged 30 to 39 who had recovered from COVID-19. Sequences were obtained from PBMCs or T cells enriched from blood (not recorded which). V and J are TRBV2 and TRBJ1-2; D possibly corresponds to TRBD1 (5 bases). The CDR3 bases are TGTGCCAGCTCTACAGGAGTCTATGGCTACACCTTC. It encodes CASSTGVYGYTF.